The present TCR beta chain was sequenced within a study of CD8 T cells in ankylosing spondylitis. The study, taken as a whole, reports: What seemed typical of ankylosing spondylitis blood was a TCR beta motif built from several highly homologous variants. Existing reports had already noted some motif variants in reactive arthritis synovial fluid and blood.

Note on this clonotype: Its cognate antigen is unknown.

The length of the CDR3 is 18 residues. The V and J ends lost 2 bases and 0 bases respectively, with 17 bases between them. Germline V CDR1 and CDR2: LGHNT, FRNRAP. Quantitative 5'-RACE was performed with molecular barcodes, and it yielded the TCR beta libraries. Using its own MiXCR run on the 5' RACE reads, TCRdb lists one record per CDR3 protein. The table includes about 140,000 distinct CDR3 sequences, 6.5% to 8.5% detected once. The sequence was collected from a male donor with ankylosing spondylitis. The specimen was synovial fluid, either unsorted or a sorted T cell fraction (not recorded which). The chain joins TRBV12-5 to TRBJ2-1; D is perhaps TRBD2 (5 bases). The CDR3, as DNA: TGTGCTAGTGGTTTGATCCCGGACGGTGGGAGCTCCTACAATGAGCAGTTCTTC. Its protein product is CASGLIPDGGSSYNEQFF.